This TCR beta chain was retrieved from a study of OX40 agonist ivuxolimab in advanced cancers. Study-wide background: People who had prior anti-PD-1, anti-PD-L1 or anti-CTLA-4 therapy could take part, and less than 50% had some.

Method: immunoSEQ multiplex PCR; TCRdb's copy keeps in-frame clones and lacks some. The data hold 65,000 to 100,000 clones, with around 88% observed a single time. Trimming took off 1 base at V and 10 bases at J, with 13 bases between the two ends. Germline lookup yields CDR1 SGHVS and CDR2 FNYEAQ. This CDR3 region has 14 residues. This clone was seen a few times. Antigen: not known. Samples were taken at baseline and on day 1 of cycles 4 and 7. Study findings and constraints: Within 6 weeks, CD4+ and CD8+ blood T cells expanded clonally at 0.1 to 3.0 mg/kg.

The chain couples TRBV7-6 to TRBJ2-2; D gene ambiguous. The source is an adult with an advanced solid tumor such as melanoma, head and neck, liver or kidney cancer. The source material was CD4+ or CD8+ T cells sorted from blood, sampled in a trial of the OX40 agonist ivuxolimab. The CDR3, as DNA: TGTGCCAGCAGCTTAGGAATTGGGCTTTTGGAGCTGTTTTTT. Translating it yields CASSLGIGLLELFF.